The rows below give T cell receptor beta chains drawn from one sample of a study of cytomegalovirus exposure and HLA in healthy donors. Some clones are missing from TCRdb's copy, which holds only in-frame ones; the method was immunoSEQ multiplex PCR. The repertoire holds around 180,000 clones, with about three quarters as singletons. Sequencing used PBMCs. All receptors derive from a man aged 40-55 years in good health and CMV-seronegative. Each CDR3 is given with its conserved first and last residue. Each record gives: V gene, J gene, CDR3 protein.

V: TRBV5-1; J: TRBJ2-7; CDR3: CASSLATGGYEQYF
V: TRBV11-3; J: TRBJ2-3; CDR3: CASSLGAATDTQYF
V: TRBV10-3; J: TRBJ2-2; CDR3: CAVWDSLTGELFF
V: TRBV18; J: TRBJ1-1; CDR3: CASSEGQVKNTEAFF
V: TRBV6-5; J: TRBJ2-2; CDR3: CASSTPNTGELFF
V: TRBV7-9; J: TRBJ1-2; CDR3: CASSLLGLDYGYTF
V: TRBV10-3; J: TRBJ2-7; CDR3: CATGLAGSEQYF
V: TRBV7-9; J: TRBJ2-5; CDR3: CASSLDLWDRDQETQYF
V: TRBV6-5; J: TRBJ2-5; CDR3: CASRAGTSGSGTQYF
V: TRBV19; J: TRBJ1-4; CDR3: CASSVRGTNEKLFF
V: TRBV7-2; J: TRBJ2-7; CDR3: CASRWTGGSYEQYF
V: TRBV6-1; J: TRBJ1-2; CDR3: CASSPVDRDGNTF
V: TRBV18; J: TRBJ2-3; CDR3: CASSRAETDTQYF
V: TRBV7-8; J: TRBJ1-5; CDR3: CASSLDQAGSGNQPQHF
V: TRBV7-8; J: TRBJ2-2; CDR3: CASSLGPPNTGELFF
V: TRBV21-1; J: TRBJ1-1; CDR3: CASSKEGTGATEAFF
V: TRBV6-1; J: TRBJ1-4; CDR3: CASSEYGQGYEKLFF
V: TRBV6-6; J: TRBJ2-5; CDR3: CASSGGQGGQEAQYF
V: TRBV18; J: TRBJ2-1; CDR3: CASSPGKVAGIMGQFF
V: TRBV9; J: TRBJ2-1; CDR3: CASSAPDRHNEQFF
V: TRBV2; J: TRBJ1-2; CDR3: CASSEGVDRVAYGYTF
V: TRBV29-1; J: TRBJ2-1; CDR3: CSTRLAERNEQFF
V: TRBV2; J: TRBJ2-5; CDR3: CASRTEQETQYF
V: TRBV19; J: TRBJ2-1; CDR3: CASSPRTGVEQFF
V: TRBV13; J: TRBJ2-3; CDR3: CASSLVQRGRWTDTQYF
V: TRBV19; J: TRBJ2-3; CDR3: CASSNQGTDTQYF
V: TRBV2; J: TRBJ2-5; CDR3: CASSEAWGGETQYF
V: TRBV4-3; J: TRBJ1-1; CDR3: CASSQAPGGDTEAFF
V: TRBV5-5; J: TRBJ1-1; CDR3: CASSTRDRGLGEAFF
V: TRBV9; J: TRBJ2-5; CDR3: CASSPRSGRAGHQETQYF
V: TRBV12-5; J: TRBJ1-1; CDR3: CASGLTGRGTEAFF
V: TRBV30; J: TRBJ2-1; CDR3: CAWSGPGTSGRAYYNEQFF
V: TRBV7-9; J: TRBJ1-1; CDR3: CASSPGTGDAFF
V: TRBV9; J: TRBJ2-5; CDR3: CASSPRLAELEETQYF
V: TRBV7-9; J: TRBJ2-5; CDR3: CASSLTGGQQETQYF
V: TRBV4-3; J: TRBJ2-7; CDR3: CASSPTWGGGGYEQYF
V: TRBV5-8; J: TRBJ1-5; CDR3: CASRDRDNQPQHF
V: TRBV7-2; J: TRBJ1-6; CDR3: CASSLRGGNSPLHF
V: TRBV15; J: TRBJ1-5; CDR3: CATSRGPTGGRQPQHF
V: TRBV27; J: TRBJ2-5; CDR3: CASAPLGGSGRGMETQYF